This TCR beta chain was captured by sequencing in a study of T cell repertoires in cytomegalovirus infection. Study overall: In the study, CMV epitopes included recently identified HLA-C-restricted and well-studied HLA-B-restricted ones. Indications of both CMV infection and matching HLA type were provided by public TCR beta signatures.

TCRdb analysed the reads with MiXCR anew, one entry per CDR3 protein. Of about 830,000 distinct CDR3 sequences in the sample, around a third are singletons; the top ten hold 9.5% to 15%. The table lists this clonotype with a few counts. As yet, its antigen is unknown. Study results and caveats: Dominant in the ex vivo response were TCR beta clonotypes restricted by HLA-C and specific for CMV. Identification of carriers of CMV plus the relevant HLA was performed using cumulative public TCR beta family frequency.

The V and J ends lost 0 bases and 9 bases, in that order; junction bases with no gene match: 12. There are 17 residues in the CDR3. Germline values: CDR1 SGHRS, CDR2 YFSETQ. The specimen was cultured CD8+ T cells from PBMCs, collected from culture after CMV antigen stimulation. The sequence came from a human donor in good health (CMV status not recorded). Some clones in this sample may be carry-over from other donors' samples. V usage is TRBV5-1 and J usage is TRBJ2-1, with 10 bases matching TRBD2. The CDR3 loop reads CASSLEGSGGPSGEQFF. The DNA for the CDR3 is TGCGCCAGCAGCTTGGAGGGTAGCGGGGGGCCTTCGGGTGAGCAGTTCTTC.